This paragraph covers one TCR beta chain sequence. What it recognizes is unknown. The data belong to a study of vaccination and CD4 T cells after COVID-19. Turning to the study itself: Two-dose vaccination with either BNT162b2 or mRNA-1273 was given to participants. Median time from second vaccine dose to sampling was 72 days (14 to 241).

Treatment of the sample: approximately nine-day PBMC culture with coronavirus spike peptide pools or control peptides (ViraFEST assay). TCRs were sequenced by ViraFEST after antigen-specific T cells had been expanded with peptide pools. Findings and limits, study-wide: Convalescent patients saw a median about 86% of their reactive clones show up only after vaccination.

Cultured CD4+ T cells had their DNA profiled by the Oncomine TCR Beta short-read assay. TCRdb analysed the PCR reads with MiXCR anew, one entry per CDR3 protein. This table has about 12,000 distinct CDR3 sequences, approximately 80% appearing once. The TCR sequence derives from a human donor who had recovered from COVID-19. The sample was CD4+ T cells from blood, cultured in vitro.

DNA of the CDR3: TGCAGTGCTAGAGACGTAGGGGGCAGTTTTAATACGCAGTATTTT. Translating gives CSARDVGGSFNTQYF. The rearrangement uses TRBV20-1 and TRBJ2-3, with TRBD1 matching 7 bases. The CDR3 sequence is 15 residues long. Per the germline V gene, CDR1 is DFQATT and CDR2 is SNEGSKA (reference sequence). J lost 7 bases, V lost 0 bases, and 10 bases had no gene match.